The source of this T cell receptor (beta chain) is a study of cytomegalovirus exposure and HLA in healthy donors. Details on this clone: Its ends do not fully match the called genes, so a read error is possible.

A multiplex PCR was run with 60 Vbeta primers and 13 Jbeta primers. TCRdb keeps only in-frame clones here, not all; method: immunoSEQ multiplex PCR. This sample yields more than 110,000 clones, of which roughly 79% are seen a single time; 2.8% belongs to the top ten. The CDR3 runs 13 residues. In germline, CDR1 is SSHAT, CDR2 FNYEAQ (reference sequence). The source is a male donor in good health and CMV-seronegative. This sequence joins TRBV7-7 and TRBJ2-7, with D perhaps TRBD1 (5 bases). The specimen sequenced was PBMCs. This chain's CDR3 is CASSLNWGGEQYF. CDR3 sequence (DNA): TGTGCTAGCAGCTTAAACTGGGGCGGTGAGCAGTACTTC.